The 24 T cell receptor beta chains in this list originate from one sample, sequenced in a study of blood T cell repertoires in COVID-19. Assay used: immunoSEQ multiplex PCR; TCRdb lists only in-frame clones, some missing. The table has approximately 120,000 clones, approximately 84% seen once. The sequencing input was peripheral blood. These receptors originate from a woman between 50 and 59 years old with acute or convalescent COVID-19.

The chain is built from TRBV5-6 and TRBJ2-7, with D maybe TRBD2 (5 bases). V was cut by 4 bases and J by 2 bases, with 7 bases left in between. The germline V gene has CDR1 SGHDT and CDR2 YYEEEE. The CDR3 is made up of 12 amino acids. In nucleotides, the CDR3 is TGTGCCAGCAGCCGGAGGACCTACGAGCAGTACTTC. The encoded protein is CASSRRTYEQYF.

The chain couples TRBV7-3 to TRBJ2-7; perhaps TRBD2 as D (6 bases). The CDR3 sequence is 15 residues long. Trimming removed 2 bases at V and 2 bases at J, with 13 bases between. Germline V gene data show CDR1 as SGHTA and CDR2 as FQGTGA. CDR3 sequence: CASSLGGVGTYEQYF. CDR3 DNA sequence: TGTGCCAGCAGCTTAGGCGGGGTGGGAACCTACGAGCAGTACTTC.

The V and J genes are TRBV19 and TRBJ1-2, with 7 bases fitting TRBD1. Germline assignment: CDR1 LNHDA and CDR2 SQIVND (reference sequence). This CDR3 is built from 15 residues. The V segment lost 8 bases and the J segment 8 bases; nucleotides outside the gene matches: 17. Here the CDR3 reads CASVPDRANPGGYTF. The DNA for the CDR3 is TGTGCCAGTGTACCCGACAGGGCCAACCCAGGGGGCTACACCTTC.

The rearrangement joins TRBV2 to TRBJ2-6; 7 bases are shared with TRBD1. V lost 2 bases and J lost 4; bases outside the gene matches: 11. Germline loops: CDR1 SNHLY, CDR2 FYNNEI. The CDR3 runs 18 residues. CDR3: CASSEKRPTGVGANVLTF. In DNA, the CDR3 is TGTGCCAGCAGTGAAAAACGGCCCACAGGGGTCGGGGCCAACGTCCTGACTTTC.

This clone was counted only a few times. The rearrangement links TRBV2 to TRBJ1-1, with D possibly being TRBD1 (5 bases). V lost 4 bases and J lost 1, with 7 bases in between. This CDR3 has 13 residues. CDR1 SNHLY and CDR2 FYNNEI come from the germline V gene. The CDR3 nucleotides are TGTGCCAGCAGTGTAACAGGGAACACTGAAGCTTTCTTT. Its translation is CASSVTGNTEAFF.

The chain recombines TRBV9 with TRBJ1-2; D gene unclear. The CDR3 is 11 residues long. CDR1 is SGDLS, CDR2 YYNGEE, per germline. V lost 7 bases to trimming and J lost 5 bases, with 9 bases between them. This CDR3 is CASGSLYGYTF. The DNA of the CDR3 is TGTGCCAGCGGGAGCTTGTATGGCTACACCTTC.

V gene TRBV20-1 combines with J gene TRBJ2-7, with D tentatively TRBD2 (5 bases). CDR1 is DFQATT, CDR2 SNEGSKA, per germline (reference sequence). The CDR3 runs to 11 residues. V shed 3 bases and J shed 2 bases, with 5 bases lying between them. CDR3 DNA sequence: TGCAGTGCTAGCGGGGCCTACGAGCAGTACTTC. Protein product: CSASGAYEQYF.

The rearrangement uses TRBV19 and TRBJ1-1, with 7 positions matching TRBD1. Germline V gene sequence: CDR1 LNHDA, CDR2 SQIVND (reference sequence). CDR3 length: 13 residues. Unmatched junction bases numbered 3, after V lost 4 bases and J lost 4 bases. CDR3 loop: CASSNYRGTEAFF. In DNA form, the CDR3 reads TGTGCCAGTAGTAATTACAGGGGCACTGAAGCTTTCTTT.

J is TRBJ1-1 and V is TRBV11-2; the match to TRBD1 covers 7 bases. The CDR3 is 18 amino acids. In germline, CDR1 is SGHAT, CDR2 FQNNGV. The V and J ends lost 6 bases and 1 base, in that order; junction bases with no gene match: 17. CDR3 sequence: CASSRRISGTARNTEAFF. The CDR3 bases are TGTGCCAGCAGTCGTCGAATTTCGGGGACAGCTAGGAACACTGAAGCTTTCTTT.

In its sample, this clone was seen a few times. The chain carries TRBV7-2 and TRBJ2-2; 10 nucleotides align to TRBD2. The CDR3 runs to 16 residues. Germline values: CDR1 SGHTA, CDR2 FQGNSA. Unmatched junction bases numbered 8, after V lost 4 bases and J lost 6 bases. CDR3 bases: TGTGCCAGCAGCTCTCAGCGGGGGGGCTTTTCCGGGGAGCTGTTTTTT. Translation gives CASSSQRGGFSGELFF.

This chain joins TRBV6-6 and TRBJ1-1, with TRBD1 as a possible D gene (5 bases). The length of the CDR3 is 12 residues. CDR1 is MNHNY and CDR2 is SVGAGI in the germline V gene (reference sequence). Trimming took off 6 bases at V and 6 bases at J, with 11 bases between the two ends. The CDR3 bases are TGTGCCAGCAGACCGGGGGGGTCTGAAGCTTTCTTT. It translates to CASRPGGSEAFF.

The chain links TRBV5-1 to TRBJ2-5; TRBD2 matches 9 bases. Trimming at V came to 4 bases and at J to 5 bases, leaving 6 bases not matched to a gene. The CDR3 contains 14 residues. The germline V gene encodes CDR1 SGHRS and CDR2 YFSETQ. CDR3 nucleotide sequence: TGCGCCAGCAGCCTGGGACTAGCTCACGAGACCCAGTACTTC. The encoded protein is CASSLGLAHETQYF.

V usage is TRBV6-5 and J usage is TRBJ2-7; TRBD1 agrees at 7 bases. Per the germline V gene, CDR1 is MNHEY and CDR2 is SVGAGI. The CDR3 sequence is 16 residues long. The V and J ends lost 2 bases and 9 bases, in that order; junction bases with no gene match: 16. The CDR3 region is CASSYGGTVDLGLQYF. In DNA form, the CDR3 reads TGTGCCAGCAGTTACGGTGGGACAGTTGATCTTGGATTGCAGTACTTC.

The chain links TRBV6-5 to TRBJ1-2; D call uncertain. The CDR3 runs 12 residues. In germline, CDR1 is MNHEY, CDR2 SVGAGI. Trimming pared 5 bases from V and 7 bases from J, leaving 11 bases between. The CDR3 nucleotides read TGTGCCAGCAGTATGCGGCGGGCTGGCTACACCTTC. Translation gives CASSMRRAGYTF.

The chain joins TRBV28 to TRBJ2-7; D is possibly TRBD1 (6 bases). The CDR3 has 14 residues. V was cut by 2 bases and J by 7 bases, with 15 bases left in between. CDR1 and CDR2 from the germline V gene are MDHEN and SYDVKM. CDR3 DNA sequence: TGTGCCAGCAGTTTAGAGAGGAGTAGGGGGGAGCAGTACTTC. This codes for CASSLERSRGEQYF.

CDR3 DNA: TGTGCCAGCAGCGGGCAGTTGAACACTGAAGCTTTCTTT. It encodes CASSGQLNTEAFF. V usage is TRBV9 and J usage is TRBJ1-1, with D hard to call. V was cut by 3 bases and J by 0 bases, with 6 bases left in between. The germline V gene has CDR1 SGDLS and CDR2 YYNGEE. This CDR3 comprises 13 residues.

V is TRBV5-1 and J is TRBJ1-1, with D possibly TRBD1 on 5 matching bases. Germline CDR1 SGHRS, CDR2 YFSETQ. This CDR3 region has 14 residues. Trimming stripped 5 bases from V and 4 bases from J, with 15 bases between. The chain's CDR3 is CASSNPGGSTEAFF. CDR3 nucleotide sequence: TGCGCCAGCAGTAACCCGGGGGGAAGCACTGAAGCTTTCTTT.

The CDR3 sequence: CASSVGEPRVNYGYTF. In DNA, the CDR3 is TGTGCCAGCAGCGTAGGAGAGCCGCGGGTGAACTATGGCTACACCTTC. This chain links TRBV9 with TRBJ1-2; no clear D gene. This CDR3 is built from 16 residues. CDR1 is SGDLS and CDR2 is YYNGEE in the germline V gene. V gave up 0 bases and J gave up 2 bases, with 14 bases separating them.

J is TRBJ1-1 and V is TRBV2; 11 nucleotides match TRBD1. The CDR3 spans 15 residues. CDR1 is SNHLY, CDR2 FYNNEI, per germline. V gave up 6 bases and J gave up 7 bases; unmatched junction bases: 10. The CDR3 region is CASSIYGQGAGEAFF. The CDR3 bases are TGTGCCAGCAGCATCTACGGACAGGGGGCGGGTGAAGCTTTCTTT.

This rearrangement joins TRBV3-1 (or the pseudogene TRBV3-2) to TRBJ1-6; D remains unclear. V lost 3 bases and J 5 bases, leaving 17 bases between the germline ends. This CDR3 has 17 residues. CDR1 and CDR2 from the germline V gene are LGHDT and YNNKEL (reference sequence). In DNA form, the CDR3 reads TGTGCCAGCAGCCACACTCGAACGGTAGCCCATAATTCACCCCTCCACTTT. This translates into CASSHTRTVAHNSPLHF.

The J gene is TRBJ1-5, the V gene TRBV30; TRBD1 is a possible D gene (5 bases). Looked up from germline, CDR1 is GTSNPN and CDR2 is SVGIG (reference sequence). The length of the CDR3 is 14 residues. Trimming stripped 0 bases from V and 5 bases from J, with 11 bases between. This chain's CDR3 is CAWSVRVRDQPQHF. CDR3 coding DNA: TGTGCCTGGAGTGTACGTGTCAGGGATCAGCCCCAGCATTTT.

The chain links TRBV9 to TRBJ2-1, with 9 positions matching TRBD2. CDR1 is SGDLS and CDR2 is YYNGEE in the germline V gene. CDR3 size: 14 residues. Unmatched junction bases numbered 15, after V lost 5 bases and J lost 15 bases. CDR3 coding DNA: TGTGCCAGCAGTGTCCGGGTAGCGGGGGCTGCGCTGTTCTTC. Translated, it gives CASSVRVAGAALFF. Based on the CDR3 plus reference TRBV9 and TRBJ2-1, the full variable domain is DSGVTQTPKHLITATGQRVTLRCSPRSGDLSVYWYQQSLDQGLQFLIQYYNGEERAKGNILERFSAQQFPDLHSELNLSSLELGDSALYFCASSVRVAGAALFFGPGTRLTVL.

The chain has TRBV19 and TRBJ1-5; 11 nucleotides match TRBD1. CDR3 length: 13 amino acids. The V gene end was trimmed by 8 bases and the J gene end by 6 bases; junction bases not matched to a gene: 3. The V gene's germline CDR1 is LNHDA and CDR2 SQIVND (reference sequence). The CDR3 sequence: CASSGTGGQPQHF. DNA of the CDR3: TGTGCCAGTTCCGGGACAGGGGGTCAGCCCCAGCATTTT.

The gene calls are TRBV3-1 (or the pseudogene TRBV3-2) and TRBJ1-5, with D possibly TRBD1 on 5 matching bases. CDR1 and CDR2 (germline): LGHDT, YNNKEL (reference sequence). CDR3 length: 16 residues. Deletions cut 1 base from V and 3 bases from J, with 13 bases between. The CDR3 DNA reads TGTGCCAGCAGCCAAGCAGGGCCAGCCTCCAATCAGCCCCAGCATTTT. Protein sequence: CASSQAGPASNQPQHF.